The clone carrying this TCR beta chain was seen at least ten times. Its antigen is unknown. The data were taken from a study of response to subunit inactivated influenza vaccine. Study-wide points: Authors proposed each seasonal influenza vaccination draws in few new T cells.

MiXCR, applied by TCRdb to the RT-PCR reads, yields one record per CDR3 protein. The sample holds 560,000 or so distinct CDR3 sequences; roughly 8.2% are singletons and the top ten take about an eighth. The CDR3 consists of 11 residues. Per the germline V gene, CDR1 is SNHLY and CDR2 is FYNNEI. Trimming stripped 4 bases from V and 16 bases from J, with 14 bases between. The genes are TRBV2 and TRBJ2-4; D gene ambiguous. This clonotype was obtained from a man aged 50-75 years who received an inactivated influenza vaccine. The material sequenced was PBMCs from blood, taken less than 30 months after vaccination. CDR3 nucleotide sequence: TGTGCCAGCAGTGCTAGAGCCCTGCGATACTTC. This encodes CASSARALRYF.